This T cell receptor (beta chain) was identified in a study of cytotoxic CD8 clonotypes in ibrutinib-treated CLL. Whole-study results and caveats: The study found baseline clonality above age-matched healthy donors, tracking circulating CD8+ T-cell counts. An increase in clonality occurred at ibrutinib response, followed by a return toward baseline at progression.

Library input was about 2 micrograms of DNA from cryopreserved PBMCs. With respect to this clone: What it recognizes is unknown.

The CDR3 covers 16 residues. Between the trimmed V and J ends, which lost 2 bases and 1 base, there was a span of 11 bases. Germline CDR1 and CDR2: MDHEN and SYDVKM. Here immunoSEQ multiplex PCR was the method, and the copy in TCRdb shows in-frame clones only, minus some. The sample includes around 160,000 clones, 88% of them seen just once. This chain uses TRBV28 with TRBJ2-2; possible D gene TRBD2, 6 bases. The origin of this receptor is a human donor with chronic lymphocytic leukemia. The sequences come from PBMCs, collected at disease progression, from a patient treated with ibrutinib. This chain's CDR3 is CASSLEGGLNTGELFF. CDR3 DNA: TGTGCCAGCAGTTTAGAGGGAGGACTGAACACCGGGGAGCTGTTTTTT.